This T cell receptor (beta chain) was captured by sequencing in a study of T-cell reconstitution after alpha-beta-depleted transplantation in children. There are 15 residues in the CDR3. Trimming took off 3 bases at V and 4 bases at J, with 15 bases between the two ends. Germline-derived CDR1 and CDR2 are SGHAT and FQNNGV. A library of TCRbeta sequences, prepared with unique molecular identifiers, was generated. Via MiXCR, TCRdb re-called the PCR reads, giving one row per CDR3 protein. This sample has 450,000 to 600,000 distinct CDR3 sequences, with roughly 18% found just once. This rearrangement joins TRBV11-2 to TRBJ1-2; D not resolved. The origin of this receptor is a human donor who donated a stem cell graft to a child with acute lymphoblastic leukemia. Sequenced material: PBMCs from the stem cell graft donor, taken from the stem cell graft. The CDR3 here is CASSLIITRGYGYTF. In DNA, the CDR3 is TGTGCCAGCAGCTTGATCATCACTCGTGGCTATGGCTACACCTTC. Drawing the rest from reference TRBV11-2 and TRBJ1-2, the complete variable domain is EAGVAQSPRYKIIEKRQSVAFWCNPISGHATLYWYQQILGQGPKLLIQFQNNGVVDDSQLPKDRFSAERLKGVDSTLKIQPAKLEDSAVYLCASSLIITRGYGYTFGSGTRLTVV.